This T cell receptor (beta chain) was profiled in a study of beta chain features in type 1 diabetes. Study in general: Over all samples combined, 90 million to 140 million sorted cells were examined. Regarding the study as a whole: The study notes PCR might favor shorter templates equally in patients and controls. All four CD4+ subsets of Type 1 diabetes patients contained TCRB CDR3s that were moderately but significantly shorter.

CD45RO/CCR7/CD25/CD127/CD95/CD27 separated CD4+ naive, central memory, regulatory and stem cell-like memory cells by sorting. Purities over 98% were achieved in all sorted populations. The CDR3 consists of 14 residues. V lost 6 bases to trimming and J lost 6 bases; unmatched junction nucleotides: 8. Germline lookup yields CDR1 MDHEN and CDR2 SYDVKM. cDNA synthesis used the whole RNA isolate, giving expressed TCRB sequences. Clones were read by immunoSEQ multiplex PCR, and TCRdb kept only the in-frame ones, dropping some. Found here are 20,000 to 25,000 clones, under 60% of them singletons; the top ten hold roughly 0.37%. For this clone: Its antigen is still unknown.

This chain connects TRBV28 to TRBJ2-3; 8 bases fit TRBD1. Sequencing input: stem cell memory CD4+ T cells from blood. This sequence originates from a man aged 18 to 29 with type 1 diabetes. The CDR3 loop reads CASSRGQGSDTQYF. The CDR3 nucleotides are TGTGCCAGCAGCCGCGGACAGGGCTCGGATACGCAGTATTTT. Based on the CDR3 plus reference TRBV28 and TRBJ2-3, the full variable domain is DVKVTQSSRYLVKRTGEKVFLECVQDMDHENMFWYRQDPGLGLRLIYFSYDVKMKEKGDIPEGYSVSREKKERFSLILESASTNQTSMYLCASSRGQGSDTQYFGPGTRLTVL.